One and the same sample provided the 3 T cell receptor beta chains below, sequenced in a study of neurological immune-mediated disorders. MiXCR, applied by TCRdb to the 5' RACE reads, yields one record per CDR3 protein. Seen here are over 25,000 distinct CDR3 sequences, around 12% observed once, and the top ten hold almost 8%. Sequencing input: PBMCs. The receptor source for this set is a man in his 60s in good health.

This clonotype was found many times. The chain recombines TRBV29-1 with TRBJ1-4, with no clear D. The CDR3 is made up of 13 amino acids. Trimming took off 6 bases at V and 8 bases at J, with 16 bases between the two ends. Germline V gene sequence: CDR1 SQVTM, CDR2 ANQGSEA. The CDR3 reads CSVAAGYGEKLFF. The CDR3 bases are TGCAGCGTGGCGGCGGGGTATGGCGAAAAACTGTTTTTT.

This clonotype showed up many times. The J gene is TRBJ2-1, the V gene TRBV7-8; a weak D match, TRBD1 (5 bases). CDR1 is SGHVS and CDR2 is FQNEAQ in the germline V gene. The V end was cut by 6 bases, the J end by 6 bases, with 15 bases between. The CDR3 has 14 amino acids. The CDR3 is CASRDRALSNEQFF. The CDR3 bases are TGTGCCAGCAGAGACAGAGCCCTATCCAATGAGCAGTTCTTC.

This clonotype has a count of ten or more. This chain links TRBV14 with TRBJ1-1; D unclear. CDR1 and CDR2 (germline): SGHDN, FVKESK. Trimming left V 0 bases short and J 5 bases short, with 7 bases between. The CDR3 consists of 13 residues. CDR3 amino acids: CASSQDLSTEAFF. CDR3 DNA sequence: TGTGCCAGCAGCCAAGATCTTTCGACTGAAGCTTTCTTT.